Below, 3 T cell receptor beta chains from the same sample are listed, as sequenced in a study of blood T cell repertoires in COVID-19. Method: immunoSEQ multiplex PCR; TCRdb's copy keeps in-frame clones and lacks some. This repertoire shows 100,000 or so clones, roughly 80% found once; its top ten account for about 17%. Source material: peripheral blood. These receptors came from a man aged 80 or over with acute or convalescent COVID-19.

This clone was found once. This rearrangement joins TRBV27 to TRBJ1-2; the D is unclear. The CDR3 loop spans 14 amino acids. V lost 4 bases, J lost 4 bases, and 13 bases lay in between. CDR1 is MNHEY and CDR2 is SMNVEV in the germline V gene (reference sequence). CDR3: CASSSRQAIYGYTF. The CDR3 nucleotides read TGTGCCAGCAGTTCTCGGCAGGCGATCTATGGCTACACCTTC.

J is TRBJ1-5 and V is TRBV27; D call uncertain. The CDR3 spans 15 residues. Germline V gene lookup returns CDR1 MNHEY and CDR2 SMNVEV (reference sequence). V dropped 6 bases and J dropped 2 bases, with 14 bases sitting between them. The CDR3 region is CASSRYLGGNQPQHF. In DNA, the CDR3 is TGTGCCAGCAGCAGATATCTGGGAGGCAATCAGCCCCAGCATTTT.

This clone was detected only a few times. The rearrangement uses TRBV3-1 (or the pseudogene TRBV3-2) and TRBJ2-2, with 9 bases matching TRBD2. Germline values: CDR1 LGHDT, CDR2 YNNKEL (reference sequence). The CDR3 consists of 16 residues. With V trimmed by 8 bases and J by 1 base, 8 bases remained unmatched. The CDR3 coding sequence is TGTGCCAGCCGAACCTTAGCGGGAGAGAACACCGGGGAGCTGTTTTTT. Protein product: CASRTLAGENTGELFF.